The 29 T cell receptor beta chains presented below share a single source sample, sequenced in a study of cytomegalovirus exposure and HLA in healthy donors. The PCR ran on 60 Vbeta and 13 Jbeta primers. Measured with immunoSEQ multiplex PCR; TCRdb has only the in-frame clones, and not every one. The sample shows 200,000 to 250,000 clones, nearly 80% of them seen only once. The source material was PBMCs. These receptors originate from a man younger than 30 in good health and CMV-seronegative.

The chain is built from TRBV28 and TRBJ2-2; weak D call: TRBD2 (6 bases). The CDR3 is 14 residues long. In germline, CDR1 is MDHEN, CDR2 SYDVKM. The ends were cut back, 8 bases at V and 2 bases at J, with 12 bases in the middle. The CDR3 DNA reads TGTGCCAGCTTTAGCGGAGCTAACACCGGGGAGCTGTTTTTT. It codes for CASFSGANTGELFF.

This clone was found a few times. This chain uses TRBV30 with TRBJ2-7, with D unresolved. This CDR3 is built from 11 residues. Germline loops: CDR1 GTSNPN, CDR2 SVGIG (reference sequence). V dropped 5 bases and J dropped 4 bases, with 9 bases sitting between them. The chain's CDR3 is CAWEQSYEQYF. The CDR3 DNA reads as TGTGCCTGGGAACAGAGTTACGAGCAGTACTTC.

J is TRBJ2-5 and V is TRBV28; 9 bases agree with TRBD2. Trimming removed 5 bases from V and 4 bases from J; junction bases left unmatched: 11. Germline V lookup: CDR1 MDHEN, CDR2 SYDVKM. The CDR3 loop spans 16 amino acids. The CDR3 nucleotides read TGTGCCAGCAGTCGAGAAGTAGCGGGAGCGGGAGAGACCCAGTACTTC. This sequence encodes CASSREVAGAGETQYF.

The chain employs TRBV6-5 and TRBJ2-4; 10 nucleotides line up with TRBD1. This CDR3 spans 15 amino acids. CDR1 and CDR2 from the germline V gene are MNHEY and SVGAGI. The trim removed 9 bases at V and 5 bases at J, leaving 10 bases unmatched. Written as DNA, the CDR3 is TGTGCCAGACAGTGGGACAGGGGACCTCAAAACATTCAGTACTTC. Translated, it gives CARQWDRGPQNIQYF.

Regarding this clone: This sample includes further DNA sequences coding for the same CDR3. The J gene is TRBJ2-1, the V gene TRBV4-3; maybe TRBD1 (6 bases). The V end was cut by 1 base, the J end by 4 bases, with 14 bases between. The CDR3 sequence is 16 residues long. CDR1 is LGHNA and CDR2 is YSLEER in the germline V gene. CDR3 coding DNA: TGCGCCAGCAGCCAAGTACTACAGGGTGGGTACAATGAGCAGTTCTTC. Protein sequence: CASSQVLQGGYNEQFF.

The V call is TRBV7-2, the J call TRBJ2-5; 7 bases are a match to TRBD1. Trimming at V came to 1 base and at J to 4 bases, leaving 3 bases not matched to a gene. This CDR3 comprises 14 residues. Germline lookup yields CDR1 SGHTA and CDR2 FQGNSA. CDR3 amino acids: CASSLGGGPETQYF. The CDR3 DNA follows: TGTGCCAGCAGCTTAGGAGGGGGCCCAGAGACCCAGTACTTC.

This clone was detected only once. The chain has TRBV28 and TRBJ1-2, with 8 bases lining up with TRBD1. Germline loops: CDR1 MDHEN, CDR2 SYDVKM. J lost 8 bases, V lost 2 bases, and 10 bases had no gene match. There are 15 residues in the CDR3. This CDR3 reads CASSLAWQGAKGYTF. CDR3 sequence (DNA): TGTGCCAGCAGTTTAGCCTGGCAGGGGGCGAAAGGCTACACCTTC.

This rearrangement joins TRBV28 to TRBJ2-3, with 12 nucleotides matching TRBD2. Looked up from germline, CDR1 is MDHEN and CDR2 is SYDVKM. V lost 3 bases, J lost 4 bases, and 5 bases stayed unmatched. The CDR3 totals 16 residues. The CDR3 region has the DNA TGTGCCAGCAGTTTGCTAGCGGGAGGGGCCCCAGATACGCAGTATTTT. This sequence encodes CASSLLAGGAPDTQYF.

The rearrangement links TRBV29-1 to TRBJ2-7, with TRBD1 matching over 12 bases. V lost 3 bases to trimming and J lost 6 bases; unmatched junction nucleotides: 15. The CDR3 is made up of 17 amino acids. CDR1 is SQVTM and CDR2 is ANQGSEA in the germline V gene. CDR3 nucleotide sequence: TGCAGCGTTGATAAGGGACAGGGGGCGGGACTGCCCTCCGAGCAGTACTTC. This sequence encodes CSVDKGQGAGLPSEQYF.

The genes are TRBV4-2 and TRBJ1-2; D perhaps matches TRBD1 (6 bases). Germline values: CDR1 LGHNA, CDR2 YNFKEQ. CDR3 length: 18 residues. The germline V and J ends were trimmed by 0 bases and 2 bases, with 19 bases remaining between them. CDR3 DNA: TGTGCCAGCAGCCAAGATCTACAGGGAAGAAGCTCGAACTATGGCTACACCTTC. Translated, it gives CASSQDLQGRSSNYGYTF.

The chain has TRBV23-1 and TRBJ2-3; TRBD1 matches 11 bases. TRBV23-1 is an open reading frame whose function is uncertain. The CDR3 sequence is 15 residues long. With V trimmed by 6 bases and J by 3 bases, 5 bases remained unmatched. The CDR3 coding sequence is TGCGCCAGCAGGCCTGGACAGGGGGCTACAGATACGCAGTATTTT. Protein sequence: CASRPGQGATDTQYF.

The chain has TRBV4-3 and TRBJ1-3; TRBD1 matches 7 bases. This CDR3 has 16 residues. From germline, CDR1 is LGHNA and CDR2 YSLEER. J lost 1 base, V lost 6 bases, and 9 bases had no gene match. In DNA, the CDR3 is TGCGCCAGCAGTATTATTACAGGGGTTTCTGGAAACACCATATATTTT. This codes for CASSIITGVSGNTIYF.

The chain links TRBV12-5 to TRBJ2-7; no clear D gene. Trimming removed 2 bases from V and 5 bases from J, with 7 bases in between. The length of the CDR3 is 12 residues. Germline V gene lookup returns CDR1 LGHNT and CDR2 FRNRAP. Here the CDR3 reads CASGLLRDEQYF. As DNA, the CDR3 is TGTGCTAGTGGTTTGCTCCGGGACGAGCAGTACTTC.

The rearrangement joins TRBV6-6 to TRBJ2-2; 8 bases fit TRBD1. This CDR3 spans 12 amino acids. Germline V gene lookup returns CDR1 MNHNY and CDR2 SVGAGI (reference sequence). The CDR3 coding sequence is TGTGCGGCAGGGGGCGAGACCGGGGAGCTGTTTTTT. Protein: CAAGGETGELFF.

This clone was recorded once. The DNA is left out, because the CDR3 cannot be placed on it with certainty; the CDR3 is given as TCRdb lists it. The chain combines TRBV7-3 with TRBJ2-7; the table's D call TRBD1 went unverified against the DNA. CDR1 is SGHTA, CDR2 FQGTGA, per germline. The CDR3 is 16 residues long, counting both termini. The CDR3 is CASSFGPGQSSYEQYF.

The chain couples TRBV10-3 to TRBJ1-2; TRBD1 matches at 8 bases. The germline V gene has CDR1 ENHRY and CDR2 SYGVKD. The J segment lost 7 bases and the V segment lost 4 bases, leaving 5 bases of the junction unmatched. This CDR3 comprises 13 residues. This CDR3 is CAISGTGQGGYTF. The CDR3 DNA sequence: TGTGCCATCAGTGGTACAGGACAGGGTGGCTACACCTTC.

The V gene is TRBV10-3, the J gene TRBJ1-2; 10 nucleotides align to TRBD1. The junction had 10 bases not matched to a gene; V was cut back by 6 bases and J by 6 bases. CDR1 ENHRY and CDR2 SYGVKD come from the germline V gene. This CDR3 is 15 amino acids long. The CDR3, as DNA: TGTGCCATCAGGACCGGGACAGGGGTGGTAAATGGCTACACCTTC. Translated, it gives CAIRTGTGVVNGYTF.

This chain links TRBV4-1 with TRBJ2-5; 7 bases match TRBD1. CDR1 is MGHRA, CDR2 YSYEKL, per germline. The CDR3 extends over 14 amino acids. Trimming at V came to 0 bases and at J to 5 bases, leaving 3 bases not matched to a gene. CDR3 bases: TGCGCCAGCAGCCAAGACAGGGGGTCCGAGACCCAGTACTTC. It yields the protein CASSQDRGSETQYF.

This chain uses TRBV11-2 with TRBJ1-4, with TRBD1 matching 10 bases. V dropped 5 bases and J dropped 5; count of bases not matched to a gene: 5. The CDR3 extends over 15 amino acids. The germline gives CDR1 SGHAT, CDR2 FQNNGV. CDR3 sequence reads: CASSAGTGENEKLFF. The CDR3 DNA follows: TGTGCCAGCAGCGCCGGGACAGGGGAGAATGAAAAACTGTTTTTT.

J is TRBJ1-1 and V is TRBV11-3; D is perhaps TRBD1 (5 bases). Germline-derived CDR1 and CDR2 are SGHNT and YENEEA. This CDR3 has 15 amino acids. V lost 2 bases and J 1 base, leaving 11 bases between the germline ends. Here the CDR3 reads CASSLSTGQNTEAFF. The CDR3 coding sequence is TGTGCCAGCAGCTTATCTACAGGTCAGAACACTGAAGCTTTCTTT.

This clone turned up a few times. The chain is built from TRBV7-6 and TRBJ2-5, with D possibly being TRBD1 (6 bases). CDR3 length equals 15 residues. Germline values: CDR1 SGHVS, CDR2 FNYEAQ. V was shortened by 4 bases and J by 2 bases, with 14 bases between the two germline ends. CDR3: CASSSLPGQQETQYF. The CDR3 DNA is TGTGCCAGCAGCTCGTTACCGGGACAACAAGAGACCCAGTACTTC. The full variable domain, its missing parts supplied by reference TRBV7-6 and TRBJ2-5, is GAGVSQSPRYKVTKRGQDVALRCDPISGHVSLYWYRQALGQGPEFLTYFNYEAQQDKSGLPNDRFSAERPEGSISTLTIQRTEQRDSAMYRCASSSLPGQQETQYFGPGTRLLVL.

This CDR3 is CASSPPTGTTEAFF. In nucleotides, the CDR3 is TGTGCCAGCAGCCCTCCGACAGGGACCACTGAAGCTTTCTTT. V and J are TRBV6-6 and TRBJ1-1; TRBD1 matches 7 bases. V lost 6 bases and J lost 4; bases outside the gene matches: 8. Germline-derived CDR1 and CDR2 are MNHNY and SVGAGI (reference sequence). The CDR3 has 14 amino acids.

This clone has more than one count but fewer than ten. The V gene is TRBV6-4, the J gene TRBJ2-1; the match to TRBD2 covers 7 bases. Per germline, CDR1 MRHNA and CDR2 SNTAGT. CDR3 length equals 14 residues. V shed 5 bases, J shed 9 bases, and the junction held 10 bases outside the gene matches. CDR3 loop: CASSLGGDAGEQFF. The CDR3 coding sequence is TGTGCCAGCAGTTTGGGGGGGGACGCGGGTGAGCAGTTCTTC.

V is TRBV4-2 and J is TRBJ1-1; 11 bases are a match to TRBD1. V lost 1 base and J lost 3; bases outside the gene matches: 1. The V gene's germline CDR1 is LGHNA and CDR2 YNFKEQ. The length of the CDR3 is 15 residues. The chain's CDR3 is CASSQVGQGDTEAFF. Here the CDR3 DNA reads TGTGCCAGCAGCCAAGTGGGACAGGGGGACACTGAAGCTTTCTTT.

CDR3 DNA: TGTGCCAGCAGCAAATGGGACCGCCACAGGGGAAGCGAGCAGTACTTC. This translates into CASSKWDRHRGSEQYF. The rearrangement uses TRBV21-1 and TRBJ2-7; the table's D gene call, TRBD1, was not cross checked with the DNA. TRBV21-1 corresponds to a pseudogene. The CDR3 consists of 16 residues.

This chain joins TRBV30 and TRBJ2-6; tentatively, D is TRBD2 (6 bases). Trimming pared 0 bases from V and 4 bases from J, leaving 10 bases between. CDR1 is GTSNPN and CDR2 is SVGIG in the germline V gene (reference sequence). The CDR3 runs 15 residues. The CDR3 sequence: CAWSVSGAGANVLTF. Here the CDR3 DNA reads TGTGCCTGGAGTGTATCGGGAGCCGGGGCCAACGTCCTGACTTTC.

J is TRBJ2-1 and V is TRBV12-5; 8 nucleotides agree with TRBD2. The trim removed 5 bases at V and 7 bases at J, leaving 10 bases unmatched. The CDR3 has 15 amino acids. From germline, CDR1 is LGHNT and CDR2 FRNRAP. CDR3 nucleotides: TGTGCTAGTGGTGGAAGCGGGGGCCATTCTAATGAGCAGTTCTTC. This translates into CASGGSGGHSNEQFF.

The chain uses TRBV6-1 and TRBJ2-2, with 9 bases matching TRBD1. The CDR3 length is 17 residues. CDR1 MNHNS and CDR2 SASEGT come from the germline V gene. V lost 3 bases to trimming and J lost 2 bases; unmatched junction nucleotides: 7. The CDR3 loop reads CASSDTDTGGNTGELFF. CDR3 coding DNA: TGTGCCAGCAGTGATACAGATACAGGGGGCAACACCGGGGAGCTGTTTTTT.

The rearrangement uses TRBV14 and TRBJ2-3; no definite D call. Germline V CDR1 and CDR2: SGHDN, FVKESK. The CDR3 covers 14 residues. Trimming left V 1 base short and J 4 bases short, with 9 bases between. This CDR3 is CASSQGSPADTQYF. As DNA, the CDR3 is TGTGCCAGCAGCCAAGGGTCACCGGCAGATACGCAGTATTTT.